What follows describes a single TCR beta chain. Its target is not known. These data are taken from a study of cytomegalovirus exposure and HLA in healthy donors. The study ran its PCR with 60 Vbeta and 13 Jbeta primers. In the source study's methods: Later analysis identified 80 million to 90 million unique TCR beta chains, some 10 million shared. Produced via immunoSEQ multiplex PCR; TCRdb's table is partial and in-frame only. V and J calls and clone size follow that table, whereas D and trimming were derived from the DNA. Here the sample spans 150,000 to 200,000 clones, around 78% being singletons. The V and J ends lost 0 bases and 6 bases respectively, with 19 bases between them. Germline CDR1 and CDR2: SGHRS and YFSETQ. CDR3 length equals 16 residues. Study-level points and caveats: Common viral pathogens were later found to be apparently linked to several of the most significant clusters. Roughly even sequencing depth across donors was the assumption behind the presence/absence analyses.

This TCR came from a woman in her thirties in good health and CMV-seropositive. The chain is built from TRBV5-1 and TRBJ2-7; TRBD1 is a possible D gene (6 bases). Specimen: PBMCs. The CDR3 here is CASSLVQGQGSSEQYF. CDR3 bases: TGCGCCAGCAGCTTGGTACAGGGCCAGGGGTCGAGCGAGCAGTACTTC.